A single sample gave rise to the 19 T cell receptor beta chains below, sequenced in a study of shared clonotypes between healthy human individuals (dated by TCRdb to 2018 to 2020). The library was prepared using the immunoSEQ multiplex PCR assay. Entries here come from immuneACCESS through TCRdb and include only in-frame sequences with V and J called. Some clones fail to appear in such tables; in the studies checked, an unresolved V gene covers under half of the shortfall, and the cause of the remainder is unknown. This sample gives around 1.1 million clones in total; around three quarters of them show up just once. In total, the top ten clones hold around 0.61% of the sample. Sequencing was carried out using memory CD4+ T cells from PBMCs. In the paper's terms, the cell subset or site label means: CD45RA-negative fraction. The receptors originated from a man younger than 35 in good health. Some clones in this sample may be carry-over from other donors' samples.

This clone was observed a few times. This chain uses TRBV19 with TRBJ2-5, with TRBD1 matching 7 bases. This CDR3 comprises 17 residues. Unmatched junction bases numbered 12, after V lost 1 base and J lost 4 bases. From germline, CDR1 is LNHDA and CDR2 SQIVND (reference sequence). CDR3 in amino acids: CASSIGWGRDSRETQYF. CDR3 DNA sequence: TGTGCCAGTAGTATAGGGTGGGGCCGGGACAGCCGAGAGACCCAGTACTTC.

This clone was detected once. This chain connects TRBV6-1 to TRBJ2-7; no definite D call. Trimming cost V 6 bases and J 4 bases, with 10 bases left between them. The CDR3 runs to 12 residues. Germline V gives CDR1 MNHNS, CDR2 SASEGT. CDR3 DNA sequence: TGTGCCAGCAGCCCACTCGGATACGAGCAGTACTTC. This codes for CASSPLGYEQYF.

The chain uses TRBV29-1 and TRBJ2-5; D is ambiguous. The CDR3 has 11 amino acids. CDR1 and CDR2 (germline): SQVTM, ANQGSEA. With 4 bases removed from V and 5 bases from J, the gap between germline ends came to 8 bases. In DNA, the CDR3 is TGCAGCGTTGGATTCAAGGAGACCCAGTACTTC. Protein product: CSVGFKETQYF. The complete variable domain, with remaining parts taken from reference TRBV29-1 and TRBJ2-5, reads SAVISQKPSRDICQRGTSLTIQCQVDSQVTMMFWYRQQPGQSLTLIATANQGSEATYESGFVIDKFPISRPNLTFSTLTVSNMSPEDSSIYLCSVGFKETQYFGPGTRLLVL.

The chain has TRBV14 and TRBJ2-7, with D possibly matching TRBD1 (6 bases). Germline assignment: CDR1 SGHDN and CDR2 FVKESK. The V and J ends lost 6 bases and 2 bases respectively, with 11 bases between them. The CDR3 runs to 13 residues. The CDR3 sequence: CASRLQGTYEQYF. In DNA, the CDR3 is TGTGCCAGCAGACTACAGGGTACCTACGAGCAGTACTTC.

CDR3 bases: TGTGCCAGCAGCGCCATCGGGGCGCCAGGGGACACGCAGTATTTT. It yields the protein CASSAIGAPGDTQYF. The chain uses TRBV25-1 and TRBJ2-3; possibly TRBD1 for D (6 bases). This CDR3 spans 15 amino acids. Germline lookup yields CDR1 MGHDK and CDR2 SYGVNS. Trimming shortened V by 6 bases and J by 9 bases, and 22 bases separated the two germline ends.

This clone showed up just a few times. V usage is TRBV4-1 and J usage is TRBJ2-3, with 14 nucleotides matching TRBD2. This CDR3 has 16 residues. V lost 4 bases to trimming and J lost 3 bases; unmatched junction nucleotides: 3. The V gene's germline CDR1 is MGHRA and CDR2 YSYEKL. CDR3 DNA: TGCGCCAGCAGCCGGGGGACTAGCGGGAGAACAGATACGCAGTATTTT. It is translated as CASSRGTSGRTDTQYF.

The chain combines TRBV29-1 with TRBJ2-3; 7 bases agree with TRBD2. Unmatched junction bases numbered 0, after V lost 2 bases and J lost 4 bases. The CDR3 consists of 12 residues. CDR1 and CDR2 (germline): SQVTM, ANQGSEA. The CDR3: CSVETSADTQYF. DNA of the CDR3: TGCAGCGTTGAAACTAGCGCAGATACGCAGTATTTT.

The CDR3 nucleotides read TGTGCTAGTGGTTTGTGGGAGGCGGGGTCGGTTTTATCTGAAAAACTGTTTTTT. The encoded protein is CASGLWEAGSVLSEKLFF. V is TRBV12-5 and J is TRBJ1-4; D is unclear. There are 18 residues in the CDR3. Germline CDR1 LGHNT, CDR2 FRNRAP. The V end lost 2 bases, the J end lost 7 bases, and 23 bases lay between the germline ends.

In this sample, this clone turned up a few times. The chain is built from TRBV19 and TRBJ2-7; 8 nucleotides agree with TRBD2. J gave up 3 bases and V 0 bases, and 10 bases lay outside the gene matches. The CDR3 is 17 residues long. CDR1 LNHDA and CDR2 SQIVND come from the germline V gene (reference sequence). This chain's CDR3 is CASSIDRFSGKSYEQYF. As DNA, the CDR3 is TGTGCCAGTAGTATAGATCGGTTTAGCGGGAAAAGCTACGAGCAGTACTTC.

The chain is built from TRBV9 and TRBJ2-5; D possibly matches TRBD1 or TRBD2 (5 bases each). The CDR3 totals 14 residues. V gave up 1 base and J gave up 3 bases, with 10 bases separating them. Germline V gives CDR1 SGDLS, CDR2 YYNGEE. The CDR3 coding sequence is TGTGCCAGCAGCGTATCCGGGACCGAAGAGACCCAGTACTTC. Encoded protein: CASSVSGTEETQYF.

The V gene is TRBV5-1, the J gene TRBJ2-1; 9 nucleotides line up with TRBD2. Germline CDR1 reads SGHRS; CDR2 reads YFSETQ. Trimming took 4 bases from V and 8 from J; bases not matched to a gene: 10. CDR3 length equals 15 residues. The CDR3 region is CASSPRIAGVDEQFF. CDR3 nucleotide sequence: TGCGCCAGCAGCCCCCGGATAGCGGGAGTCGATGAGCAGTTCTTC.

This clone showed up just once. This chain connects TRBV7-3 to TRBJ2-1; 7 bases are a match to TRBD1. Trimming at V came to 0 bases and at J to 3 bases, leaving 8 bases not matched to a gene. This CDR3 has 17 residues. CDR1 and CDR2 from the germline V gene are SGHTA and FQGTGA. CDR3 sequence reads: CASSLTGTATFYNEQFF. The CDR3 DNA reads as TGTGCCAGCAGCTTAACGGGGACAGCGACCTTCTACAATGAGCAGTTCTTC.

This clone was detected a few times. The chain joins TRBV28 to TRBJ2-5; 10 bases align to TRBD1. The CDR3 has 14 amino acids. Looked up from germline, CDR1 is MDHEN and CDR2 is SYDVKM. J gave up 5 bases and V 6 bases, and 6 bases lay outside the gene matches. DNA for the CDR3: TGTGCCAGCAGCCGGACAGGGGGGCAGGAGACCCAGTACTTC. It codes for CASSRTGGQETQYF.

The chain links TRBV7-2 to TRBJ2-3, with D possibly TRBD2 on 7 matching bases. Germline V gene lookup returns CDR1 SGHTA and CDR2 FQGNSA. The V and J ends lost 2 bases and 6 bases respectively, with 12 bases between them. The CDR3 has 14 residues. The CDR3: CASSLRGRVDTQYF. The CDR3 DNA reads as TGTGCCAGCAGCTTAAGGGGGAGGGTCGATACGCAGTATTTT.

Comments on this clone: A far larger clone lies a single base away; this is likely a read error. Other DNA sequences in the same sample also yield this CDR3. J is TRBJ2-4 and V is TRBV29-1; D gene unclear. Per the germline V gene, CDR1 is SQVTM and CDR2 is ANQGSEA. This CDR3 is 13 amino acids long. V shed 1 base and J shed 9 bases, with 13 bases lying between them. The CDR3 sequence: CSVEGPQASIQYF. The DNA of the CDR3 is TGCAGCGTTGAAGGGCCGCAGGCCAGCATTCAGTACTTC.

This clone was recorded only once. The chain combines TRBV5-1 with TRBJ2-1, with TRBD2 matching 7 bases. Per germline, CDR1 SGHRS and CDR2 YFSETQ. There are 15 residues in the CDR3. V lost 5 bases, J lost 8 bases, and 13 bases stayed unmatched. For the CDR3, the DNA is TGCGCCAGCAGTCTGTGGGAGGGCCTTAAGGATGAGCAGTTCTTC. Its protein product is CASSLWEGLKDEQFF.

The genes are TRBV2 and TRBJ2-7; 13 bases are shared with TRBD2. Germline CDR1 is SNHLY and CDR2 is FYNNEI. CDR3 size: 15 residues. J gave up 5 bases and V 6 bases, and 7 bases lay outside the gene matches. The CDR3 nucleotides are TGTGCCAGCAGACTAGCGGGAGGGACGAGGAACGAGCAGTACTTC. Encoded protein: CASRLAGGTRNEQYF.

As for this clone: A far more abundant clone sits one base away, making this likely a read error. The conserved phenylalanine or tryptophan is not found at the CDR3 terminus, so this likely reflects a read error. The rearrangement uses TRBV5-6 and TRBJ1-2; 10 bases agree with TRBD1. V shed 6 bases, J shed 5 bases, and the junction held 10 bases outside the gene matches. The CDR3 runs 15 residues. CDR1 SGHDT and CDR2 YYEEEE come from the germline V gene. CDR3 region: CASNPLGTGEYGYTL. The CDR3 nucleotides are TGTGCCAGCAATCCGCTAGGGACAGGGGAATATGGCTACACCCTC.

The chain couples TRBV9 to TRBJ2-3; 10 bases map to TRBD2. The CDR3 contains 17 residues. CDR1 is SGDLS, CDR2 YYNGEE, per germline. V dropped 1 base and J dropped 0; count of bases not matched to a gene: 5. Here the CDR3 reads CASSVSWTSGSTDTQYF. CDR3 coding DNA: TGTGCCAGCAGCGTAAGCTGGACTAGCGGAAGCACAGATACGCAGTATTTT.